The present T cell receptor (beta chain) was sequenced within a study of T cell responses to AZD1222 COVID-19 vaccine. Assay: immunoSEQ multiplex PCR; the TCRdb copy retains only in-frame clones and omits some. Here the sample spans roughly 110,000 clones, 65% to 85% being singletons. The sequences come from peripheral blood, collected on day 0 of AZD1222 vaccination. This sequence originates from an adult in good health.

The CDR3 nucleotides are TGTGCCAGTAGTAACCTTGGGCACACTGAAGCTTTCTTT. It yields the protein CASSNLGHTEAFF. V usage is TRBV19 and J usage is TRBJ1-1; D unresolved. This CDR3 comprises 13 residues. The germline V gene encodes CDR1 LNHDA and CDR2 SQIVND (reference sequence). V was shortened by 4 bases and J by 3 bases, with 9 bases between the two germline ends.